This TCR beta chain was identified in a study of cytomegalovirus exposure and HLA in healthy donors. Notes on the study in general: Clonal expansion was found to be greater in HLA-associated TCR beta chains than in equally common others in a later analysis.

In this sample, this clone turned up once. What it recognizes is unknown. In the PCR, 60 Vbeta and 13 Jbeta primers were used. TCRdb's table, derived via immunoSEQ multiplex PCR, lists solely in-frame clones and lacks some. The sample carries 70,000 to 95,000 clones, approximately 80% recorded once. The CDR3 is made up of 17 amino acids. With V trimmed by 2 bases and J by 5 bases, 8 bases remained unmatched. Germline V lookup: CDR1 SGHNT, CDR2 YYREEE (reference sequence). This TCR was recovered from a man aged 18 to 30 in good health and CMV-seronegative. V and J are TRBV5-4 and TRBJ1-6; 9 positions match TRBD1. The sequenced material came from PBMCs. The CDR3 DNA reads TGTGCCAGCAGCTTACCCGGGACAGGGATCCATAATTCACCCCTCCACTTT. Its translation is CASSLPGTGIHNSPLHF.